The clone carrying this TCR beta chain showed up many times. The antigen is not known. The data were taken from a study of T cells after yellow fever vaccination. General study results and limits: Most primary-vaccination clones recurred post-booster (roughly 96% CD4, 88% CD8).

V lost 1 base and J 0 bases, leaving 8 bases between the germline ends. Germline V gene lookup returns CDR1 SQVTM and CDR2 ANQGSEA. This CDR3 has 14 amino acids. TCRdb reanalysed the 5' RACE reads using MiXCR and keeps one entry per CDR3 protein. The data show about 120,000 distinct CDR3 sequences, 15% seen once. The chain couples TRBV29-1 to TRBJ2-3, with TRBD1 as a possible D gene (5 bases). The TCR comes from a man aged 18 to 29 who received the YFV17D yellow fever vaccine. The material was CD8+ T cells sorted from PBMCs, obtained 5 days after the yellow fever booster vaccination. The CDR3 sequence: CSVEVGPSTDTQYF. The CDR3 region has the DNA TGCAGCGTTGAAGTGGGGCCCAGCACAGATACGCAGTATTTT.